Following are 24 T cell receptor beta chains from one sample sequenced in a study of long-term antiretroviral therapy in people with HIV. Run at survey level, the immunoSEQ assay was version v3.0. Sequenced by immunoSEQ multiplex PCR; TCRdb stores in-frame clones only, minus some. The sample contains over 20,000 clones, roughly 80% of which appear only once. Here the sequenced sample was unsorted PBMCs, taken 1.6 years after starting antiretroviral therapy. The receptors originated from a middle-aged man with HIV.

J is TRBJ2-7 and V is TRBV27; 9 positions match TRBD1. The CDR3 has 15 residues. Germline lookup yields CDR1 MNHEY and CDR2 SMNVEV (reference sequence). Losses at the gene ends were 0 bases for V and 4 bases for J; bases not matched to a gene: 4. As DNA, the CDR3 is TGTGCCAGCAGTTTATCTGGGACAGGGTTATACGAGCAGTACTTC. It yields the protein CASSLSGTGLYEQYF.

This chain joins TRBV28 and TRBJ1-4, with D possibly TRBD1 on 6 matching bases. The ends were cut back, 4 bases at V and 4 bases at J, with 19 bases in the middle. The CDR3 has 17 amino acids. Germline V CDR1 and CDR2: MDHEN, SYDVKM. The CDR3 loop reads CASSSSLGQYGNEKLFF. CDR3 nucleotide sequence: TGTGCCAGCAGTTCCTCCCTCGGACAGTATGGTAATGAAAAACTGTTTTTT.

The rearrangement uses TRBV30 and TRBJ2-2, with TRBD2 matching over 7 bases. The CDR3 spans 15 residues. V lost 4 bases, J lost 6 bases, and 11 bases stayed unmatched. Germline CDR1 reads GTSNPN; CDR2 reads SVGIG (reference sequence). CDR3 DNA: TGTGCCTGGACCGCGGGAGTTGGATCCGCCGGGGAGCTGTTTTTT. It specifies CAWTAGVGSAGELFF.

This chain uses TRBV5-1 with TRBJ2-3, with TRBD2 matching over 11 bases. The CDR3 covers 16 residues. The ends lost 4 bases at V and 0 bases at J; junction bases unmatched: 4. Germline V CDR1 and CDR2: SGHRS, YFSETQ. The chain's CDR3 is CASSVTSGGSTDTQYF. The CDR3 nucleotides are TGCGCCAGCAGCGTTACTAGCGGGGGCAGCACAGATACGCAGTATTTT. Full variable domain (remainder filled in from reference TRBV5-1 and TRBJ2-3): KAGVTQTPRYLIKTRGQQVTLSCSPISGHRSVSWYQQTPGQGLQFLFEYFSETQRNKGNFPGRFSGRQFSNSRSEMNVSTLELGDSALYLCASSVTSGGSTDTQYFGPGTRLTVL.

The gene calls are TRBV11-3 and TRBJ2-7; possibly TRBD1 for D (5 bases). This CDR3 region has 15 residues. V was shortened by 5 bases and J by 2 bases, with 16 bases between the two germline ends. Germline lookup yields CDR1 SGHNT and CDR2 YENEEA. CDR3 amino acids: CASSPGQGPTYEQYF. Here the CDR3 DNA reads TGTGCCAGCAGCCCCGGGCAGGGCCCGACCTACGAGCAGTACTTC.

The V gene is TRBV19, the J gene TRBJ2-1; no clear D gene. The CDR3 contains 13 residues. V shed 3 bases and J shed 4 bases, with 7 bases lying between them. Germline V lookup: CDR1 LNHDA, CDR2 SQIVND (reference sequence). For the CDR3, the DNA is TGTGCCAGTAGTATGGAAGGGTACAATGAGCAGTTCTTC. It yields the protein CASSMEGYNEQFF. Drawing the rest from reference TRBV19 and TRBJ2-1, the complete variable domain is DGGITQSPKYLFRKEGQNVTLSCEQNLNHDAMYWYRQDPGQGLRLIYYSQIVNDFQKGDIAEGYSVSREKKESFPLTVTSAQKNPTAFYLCASSMEGYNEQFFGPGTRLTVL.

This rearrangement joins TRBV19 to TRBJ2-7, with D unresolved. Germline V gene data show CDR1 as LNHDA and CDR2 as SQIVND (reference sequence). The CDR3 contains 15 residues. V was shortened by 6 bases and J by 3 bases, with 18 bases between the two germline ends. The CDR3 spells CASSPIPLSFYEQYF. In DNA form, the CDR3 reads TGTGCCAGTAGCCCAATCCCCTTAAGCTTCTACGAGCAGTACTTC.

The rearrangement uses TRBV10-3 and TRBJ2-2; 11 bases line up with TRBD1. The ends lost 10 bases at V and 6 bases at J; junction bases unmatched: 13. The CDR3 spans 16 residues. Germline assignment: CDR1 ENHRY and CDR2 SYGVKD. CDR3: CATLNPGQGVSGELFF. The CDR3 bases are TGTGCCACCTTAAATCCGGGACAGGGGGTCTCCGGGGAGCTGTTTTTT.

This chain joins TRBV14 and TRBJ1-2; D is uncertain. The CDR3 has 13 residues. From germline, CDR1 is SGHDN and CDR2 FVKESK. V was clipped by 0 bases and J by 3 bases, with 5 bases between them. Here the CDR3 DNA reads TGTGCCAGCAGCCAAGAGCTGTACTATGGCTACACCTTC. It is translated as CASSQELYYGYTF.

This clone was observed once. The genes are TRBV6-1 and TRBJ1-2; 9 bases fit TRBD1. Germline assignment: CDR1 MNHNS and CDR2 SASEGT. Germline trimming cut 4 bases from V and 5 bases from J; bases unmatched to any gene: 11. CDR3 length: 16 amino acids. CDR3 region: CASSALQGATQYGYTF. The CDR3 DNA reads as TGTGCCAGCAGTGCCCTACAGGGGGCGACCCAGTATGGCTACACCTTC.

This sequence joins TRBV11-1 and TRBJ2-3; no definite D call. CDR1 is SGHAT, CDR2 FQDESV, per germline (reference sequence). Trimming removed 1 base at V and 0 bases at J, with 2 bases between. The CDR3 totals 13 residues. CDR3 in DNA: TGTGCCAGCAGCTTAGATAGCACAGATACGCAGTATTTT. It specifies CASSLDSTDTQYF.

The chain couples TRBV4-1 to TRBJ2-1, with 8 bases aligning to TRBD1. V lost 2 bases to trimming and J lost 10 bases; unmatched junction nucleotides: 13. Germline CDR1 and CDR2: MGHRA and YSYEKL. The CDR3 consists of 16 residues. CDR3 residues: CASSQPLRTGSAEQFF. Here the CDR3 DNA reads TGCGCCAGCAGCCAACCTCTCCGGACAGGGTCTGCCGAGCAGTTCTTC.

The chain combines TRBV6-1 with TRBJ1-4; 8 bases map to TRBD1. Per the germline V gene, CDR1 is MNHNS and CDR2 is SASEGT. The CDR3 contains 14 residues. V dropped 7 bases and J dropped 8; count of bases not matched to a gene: 9. CDR3 protein: CASTTQGAKEKLFF. The DNA of the CDR3 is TGTGCCAGCACCACCCAGGGGGCGAAGGAAAAACTGTTTTTT.

The V gene is TRBV19, the J gene TRBJ2-5; 12 nucleotides line up with TRBD2. The CDR3 covers 16 residues. V lost 5 bases, J lost 0 bases, and 4 bases stayed unmatched. CDR1 and CDR2 (germline): LNHDA, SQIVND (reference sequence). The chain's CDR3 is CASSVTSGGNQETQYF. Here the CDR3 DNA reads TGTGCCAGTAGTGTGACTAGCGGGGGTAACCAAGAGACCCAGTACTTC.

The CDR3 DNA reads as TGCGCCAGCAGCTTGGTTGGGGGAGTGGGCACAGATACGCAGTATTTT. This encodes CASSLVGGVGTDTQYF. V is TRBV5-1 and J is TRBJ2-3, with D perhaps being TRBD1 or TRBD2 (5 bases each). CDR1 and CDR2 (germline): SGHRS, YFSETQ. This CDR3 has 16 residues. V lost 0 bases to trimming and J lost 1 base, with 12 bases between them.

This sequence joins TRBV7-3 and TRBJ1-1, with TRBD1 as a possible D gene (5 bases). Germline V gene sequence: CDR1 SGHTA, CDR2 FQGTGA. The CDR3 totals 16 residues. Trimming cost V 6 bases and J 1 base, with 18 bases left between them. For the CDR3, the DNA is TGTGCCAGCAGATCCGACAGCCAATTACCGAACACTGAAGCTTTCTTT. The encoded protein is CASRSDSQLPNTEAFF.

The chain carries TRBV30 and TRBJ2-1; the D gene is possibly TRBD2 (6 bases). Germline-derived CDR1 and CDR2 are GTSNPN and SVGIG (reference sequence). The CDR3 runs to 14 residues. Trimming left V 7 bases short and J 3 bases short, with 16 bases between. CDR3 DNA: TGTGCCTTTGCCATAGGGACTTTCTACAATGAGCAGTTCTTC. It yields the protein CAFAIGTFYNEQFF.

This clone was seen more than once but under ten times. This chain uses TRBV21-1 with TRBJ2-5; the table's D call, TRBD2, has no DNA check behind it. TRBV21-1 corresponds to a pseudogene. The CDR3 has 18 amino acids. The CDR3 bases are TGTGCCAGCAGCAAAGATTCTCAACTAGAGCTCCTTCAAGAGACCCAGTACTTC. Translating it yields CASSKDSQLELLQETQYF.

J is TRBJ1-2 and V is TRBV9, with D possibly TRBD1 on 6 matching bases. CDR3 length equals 13 residues. Germline-derived CDR1 and CDR2 are SGDLS and YYNGEE. The V gene lost 5 bases and the J gene lost 2 bases, with 10 bases spanning the gap. CDR3 amino acids: CASSRGQNYGYTF. The CDR3 nucleotides are TGTGCCAGCAGTCGCGGACAGAACTATGGCTACACCTTC. The entire variable domain, with the rest obtained from reference TRBV9 and TRBJ1-2, is as follows: DSGVTQTPKHLITATGQRVTLRCSPRSGDLSVYWYQQSLDQGLQFLIQYYNGEERAKGNILERFSAQQFPDLHSELNLSSLELGDSALYFCASSRGQNYGYTFGSGTRLTVV.

The chain recombines TRBV30 with TRBJ2-1, with D unresolved. CDR1 is GTSNPN and CDR2 is SVGIG in the germline V gene (reference sequence). V lost 0 bases and J 10 bases, leaving 7 bases between the germline ends. This CDR3 comprises 11 residues. The CDR3 loop is CAWSVGQEQFF. The CDR3 region has the DNA TGTGCCTGGAGTGTAGGGCAAGAGCAGTTCTTC.

The genes are TRBV11-2 and TRBJ2-7, with TRBD1 identical over 10 bases. V lost 5 bases, J lost 1 base, and 8 bases stayed unmatched. The germline V gene has CDR1 SGHAT and CDR2 FQNNGV. CDR3 size: 16 residues. The CDR3 region has the DNA TGTGCCAGCAGCGCTCCCGGGACAGGGGAGTCCTACGAGCAGTACTTC. This translates into CASSAPGTGESYEQYF.

The chain is built from TRBV5-1 and TRBJ2-7, with 9 bases matching TRBD1. The V segment lost 1 base and the J segment 6 bases; nucleotides outside the gene matches: 5. The germline V gene encodes CDR1 SGHRS and CDR2 YFSETQ. The CDR3 is 14 amino acids. CDR3 coding DNA: TGCGCCAGCAGCTTGACAGGGGGCCCCTTCGAGCAGTACTTC. It yields the protein CASSLTGGPFEQYF. Using reference TRBV5-1 and TRBJ2-7 for the parts outside the CDR3, the full variable domain is KAGVTQTPRYLIKTRGQQVTLSCSPISGHRSVSWYQQTPGQGLQFLFEYFSETQRNKGNFPGRFSGRQFSNSRSEMNVSTLELGDSALYLCASSLTGGPFEQYFGPGTRLTVT.

The gene calls are TRBV28 and TRBJ2-3; no definite D call. The CDR3 consists of 15 residues. CDR1 and CDR2 from the germline V gene are MDHEN and SYDVKM. V shed 7 bases and J shed 1 base, with 15 bases lying between them. The CDR3 nucleotides read TGTGCCAGCATCCTGCGGCTCCAAGGCACAGATACGCAGTATTTT. This encodes CASILRLQGTDTQYF.

The chain uses TRBV10-2 and TRBJ2-3; 13 nucleotides agree with TRBD2. Germline CDR1 and CDR2: WSHSY and SAAADI. This CDR3 contains 17 residues. Trimming at V came to 3 bases and at J to 2 bases, leaving 5 bases not matched to a gene. The CDR3 loop reads CASSDPGLAGDTDTQYF. The DNA of the CDR3 is TGCGCCAGCAGTGACCCCGGACTAGCGGGAGACACAGATACGCAGTATTTT.